These 31 T cell receptor beta chains originate from one sample sequenced in a study of Ad26.COV2.S vaccination and SARS-CoV-2 variants. Assay: immunoSEQ multiplex PCR; the TCRdb copy retains only in-frame clones and omits some. The sample records some 400,000 clones, 70% to 90% being singletons. Treatment given: roughly 20 received Ad26.COV2.S at low or high dose, single or two shots; about 5 received placebo; per-sample allocation not given. Sampling took place 63 days after the first vaccine or placebo injection. The source was peripheral blood, collected in a trial of Ad26.COV2.S vaccine versus placebo. These receptors all stem from a person aged 18 to 65 who received the Ad26.COV2.S COVID-19 vaccine or a placebo.

The genes are TRBV24-1 and TRBJ2-5, with D possibly being TRBD2 (6 bases). The V end was cut by 9 bases, the J end by 1 base, with 14 bases between. The CDR3 covers 14 residues. Germline CDR1 is KGHDR and CDR2 is SFDVKD. CDR3 coding DNA: TGTGCCACCCGGGGAGGTTTGGGCCAAGAGACCCAGTACTTC. This codes for CATRGGLGQETQYF.

The CDR3 region has the DNA TGTGCCAGCTCACCTATGATACCGCTTAACACCGGGGAGCTGTTTTTT. Its protein is CASSPMIPLNTGELFF. The rearrangement links TRBV18 to TRBJ2-2, with D uncertain. The ends were cut back, 3 bases at V and 2 bases at J, with 13 bases in the middle. The CDR3 length is 16 residues. CDR1 and CDR2 (germline): KGHSH, LQKENI.

On this clone: Other DNA sequences in this specimen translate into the identical CDR3. The chain recombines TRBV5-1 with TRBJ2-5, with 8 bases identical to TRBD1. V was clipped by 4 bases and J by 2 bases; unmatched bases: 4. CDR3 length: 14 residues. CDR1 is SGHRS and CDR2 is YFSETQ in the germline V gene. This CDR3 is CASSPGTGQETQYF. The CDR3 coding sequence is TGCGCCAGCAGCCCCGGGACAGGACAAGAGACCCAGTACTTC.

This chain joins TRBV19 and TRBJ2-3, with 11 bases identical to TRBD2. Trimming removed 3 bases from V and 5 bases from J; junction bases left unmatched: 4. Germline assignment: CDR1 LNHDA and CDR2 SQIVND (reference sequence). This CDR3 is 15 amino acids long. The CDR3 bases are TGTGCCAGTAGTATGACTAGCGGGATGGGAGATACGCAGTATTTT. Its protein is CASSMTSGMGDTQYF.

This chain joins TRBV30 and TRBJ2-5, with D uncertain. The CDR3 contains 13 residues. Germline V gene data show CDR1 as GTSNPN and CDR2 as SVGIG (reference sequence). V was clipped by 3 bases and J by 5 bases, with 13 bases between them. DNA for the CDR3: TGTGCCTGGAGCGACTGGGTTGGGGAGACCCAGTACTTC. Encoded protein: CAWSDWVGETQYF.

V is TRBV7-9 and J is TRBJ2-4; possible D gene TRBD2, 6 bases. Trimming shortened V by 4 bases and J by 8 bases, and 15 bases separated the two germline ends. The CDR3 has 14 amino acids. CDR1 is SEHNR and CDR2 is FQNEAQ in the germline V gene (reference sequence). The CDR3, as DNA: TGTGCCAGCAGCTCCCGTGGGCCGGGAGACATTCAGTACTTC. It specifies CASSSRGPGDIQYF.

On this clone: Other DNA variants within this sample encode the same CDR3. The V call is TRBV18, the J call TRBJ1-1; D is undetermined. The CDR3 loop spans 13 amino acids. Germline loops: CDR1 KGHSH, CDR2 LQKENI. V was clipped by 2 bases and J by 1 base, with 5 bases between them. CDR3 region: CASSPIQNTEAFF. CDR3 sequence (DNA): TGTGCCAGCTCACCAATACAGAACACTGAAGCTTTCTTT.

This clone has just one count. The rearrangement joins TRBV19 to TRBJ2-5; 9 nucleotides match TRBD1. The CDR3 consists of 15 residues. Per the germline V gene, CDR1 is LNHDA and CDR2 is SQIVND (reference sequence). Trimming removed 4 bases from V and 4 bases from J; junction bases left unmatched: 7. CDR3 nucleotides: TGTGCCAGTAGTACCCGGGACAGGGTACCAGAGACCCAGTACTTC. Translation: CASSTRDRVPETQYF.

The genes are TRBV19 and TRBJ2-1; tentative D call: TRBD2 (6 bases). The V end lost 11 bases, the J end lost 5 bases, and 19 bases lay between the germline ends. The CDR3 has 14 residues. Germline V gene lookup returns CDR1 LNHDA and CDR2 SQIVND (reference sequence). The CDR3 loop reads CAVGAGSGDNEQFF. The CDR3 DNA is TGTGCCGTGGGCGCGGGATCCGGGGACAATGAGCAGTTCTTC.

Concerning this clone: Other DNA sequences in the same sample also yield this CDR3. The chain links TRBV18 to TRBJ2-1; 9 bases agree with TRBD2. The trim removed 3 bases at V and 6 bases at J, leaving 3 bases unmatched. The CDR3 has 14 residues. Germline-derived CDR1 and CDR2 are KGHSH and LQKENI. The CDR3 is CASSPLAGINEQFF. In DNA, the CDR3 is TGTGCCAGCTCACCCCTAGCGGGAATCAATGAGCAGTTCTTC.

The chain is built from TRBV4-1 and TRBJ1-4, with D uncertain. Between the trimmed V and J ends, which lost 1 base and 7 bases, there was a span of 10 bases. The length of the CDR3 is 14 residues. CDR1 and CDR2 from the germline V gene are MGHRA and YSYEKL. The CDR3 here is CASSQGFGSEKLFF. The CDR3, as DNA: TGCGCCAGCAGCCAAGGGTTCGGAAGTGAAAAACTGTTTTTT.

The chain carries TRBV11-3 and TRBJ2-5, with a possible D match to TRBD1 (6 bases). The CDR3 consists of 16 residues. The germline V gene has CDR1 SGHNT and CDR2 YENEEA. Trimming stripped 2 bases from V and 4 bases from J, with 17 bases between. CDR3 DNA sequence: TGTGCCAGCAGCTTAAGGACAGCCCTTCCTTCAGAGACCCAGTACTTC. This sequence encodes CASSLRTALPSETQYF.

The chain is built from TRBV19 and TRBJ1-5; no reliable D call. V lost 3 bases and J 0 bases, leaving 9 bases between the germline ends. Germline CDR1 reads LNHDA; CDR2 reads SQIVND (reference sequence). CDR3 length: 15 amino acids. CDR3 DNA: TGTGCCAGTAGTATTGAGCGCAATAGCAATCAGCCCCAGCATTTT. This gives the protein CASSIERNSNQPQHF.

The V and J genes are TRBV4-3 and TRBJ1-1; 7 nucleotides align to TRBD1. V dropped 2 bases and J dropped 5; count of bases not matched to a gene: 2. The germline CDR1 and CDR2 sequences are LGHNA and YSLEER. There are 13 residues in the CDR3. This CDR3 reads CASSQQGVTEAFF. CDR3 nucleotide sequence: TGCGCCAGCAGCCAACAGGGGGTAACTGAAGCTTTCTTT.

The chain links TRBV9 to TRBJ1-5; no reliable D call. Germline CDR1 reads SGDLS; CDR2 reads YYNGEE. Trimming cost V 10 bases and J 5 bases, with 4 bases left between them. This CDR3 is built from 9 residues. Here the CDR3 reads CARDQPQHF. The CDR3 nucleotides read TGTGCCCGCGATCAGCCCCAGCATTTT.

This clone came up a few times. The chain couples TRBV6-5 to TRBJ1-6; perhaps TRBD1 as D (6 bases). The CDR3 covers 15 residues. CDR1 and CDR2 (germline): MNHEY, SVGAGI. The germline V and J ends were trimmed by 6 bases and 8 bases, with 17 bases remaining between them. The CDR3 region is CASSVGAGSYSPLHF. In DNA form, the CDR3 reads TGTGCCAGCAGCGTGGGGGCGGGTTCTTATTCACCCCTCCACTTT.

This chain uses TRBV28 with TRBJ2-2, with TRBD2 identical over 7 bases. In germline, CDR1 is MDHEN, CDR2 SYDVKM. V gave up 5 bases and J gave up 8 bases; unmatched junction bases: 5. The CDR3 length is 13 residues. The CDR3 here is CASSESGKGELFF. The CDR3 DNA reads TGTGCCAGCAGTGAAAGCGGGAAAGGGGAGCTGTTTTTT.

The chain has TRBV6-2 or TRBV6-3 and TRBJ2-1; D not certain. CDR1 is MNHEY and CDR2 is SVGEGT in the germline V gene. V lost 0 bases and J 8 bases, leaving 2 bases between the germline ends. CDR3 length: 11 amino acids. The CDR3 DNA reads TGTGCCAGCAGTTACTCGGATGAGCAGTTCTTC. Amino acids: CASSYSDEQFF.

The rearrangement joins TRBV14 to TRBJ2-7, with a possible D match to TRBD2 (6 bases). Germline V gives CDR1 SGHDN, CDR2 FVKESK. Trimming stripped 1 base from V and 3 bases from J, with 16 bases between. CDR3 length: 16 amino acids. This CDR3 is CASSQGAGIEFYEQYF. CDR3 bases: TGTGCCAGCAGCCAAGGTGCGGGAATAGAGTTCTACGAGCAGTACTTC.

DNA for the CDR3: TGTGCCAGCAGATCAGACCCGGACAATGAGCAGTTCTTC. It translates to CASRSDPDNEQFF. This chain uses TRBV12-3 or TRBV12-4 with TRBJ2-1; no clear D gene. The CDR3 is 13 amino acids. V lost 6 bases and J lost 5, with 11 bases in between.

This clone was seen once. V and J are TRBV19 and TRBJ2-2; 10 nucleotides align to TRBD1. V lost 3 bases to trimming and J lost 4 bases; unmatched junction nucleotides: 5. The CDR3 consists of 16 residues. The germline V gene encodes CDR1 LNHDA and CDR2 SQIVND (reference sequence). CDR3 nucleotides: TGTGCCAGTAGTATCGGGACAGGGGTGTCCACCGGGGAGCTGTTTTTT. Translation gives CASSIGTGVSTGELFF.

J is TRBJ2-1 and V is TRBV10-3; possible D gene TRBD2, 5 bases. Germline CDR1 reads ENHRY; CDR2 reads SYGVKD. The germline V and J ends were trimmed by 3 bases and 0 bases, with 12 bases remaining between them. The CDR3 is 16 residues long. DNA of the CDR3: TGTGCCATCAGTGACACGGGGTCGAGCTCCTACAATGAGCAGTTCTTC. Its protein product is CAISDTGSSSYNEQFF.

V gene TRBV7-6 combines with J gene TRBJ1-4; 7 bases align to TRBD1. This CDR3 contains 15 residues. Per the germline V gene, CDR1 is SGHVS and CDR2 is FNYEAQ. The V gene end was trimmed by 7 bases and the J gene end by 8 bases; junction bases not matched to a gene: 13. Written as DNA, the CDR3 is TGTGCCAGCAACCGGGACAGTGAATTTTGGGAAAAACTGTTTTTT. Translated: CASNRDSEFWEKLFF.

The chain combines TRBV4-2 with TRBJ2-3, with D maybe TRBD2 (5 bases). Germline CDR1 is LGHNA and CDR2 is YNFKEQ. The CDR3 loop spans 15 amino acids. The V end lost 1 base, the J end lost 6 bases, and 14 bases lay between the germline ends. CDR3 sequence reads: CASSQAVSRGDTQYF. CDR3 nucleotides: TGTGCCAGCAGCCAAGCGGTCAGCCGAGGGGATACGCAGTATTTT.

The rearrangement links TRBV18 to TRBJ2-5; 9 bases align to TRBD2. The CDR3 extends over 15 amino acids. The germline V gene encodes CDR1 KGHSH and CDR2 LQKENI. The junction had 6 bases not matched to a gene; V was cut back by 2 bases and J by 5 bases. The CDR3 is CASSPEGLAGETQYF. CDR3 bases: TGTGCCAGCTCACCAGAGGGACTAGCAGGGGAGACCCAGTACTTC.

The V call is TRBV7-8, the J call TRBJ2-3, with 12 bases fitting TRBD2. Unmatched junction bases numbered 6, after V lost 5 bases and J lost 3 bases. Per the germline V gene, CDR1 is SGHVS and CDR2 is FQNEAQ. The CDR3 sequence is 16 residues long. CDR3 DNA sequence: TGTGCCAGCAGCCCTCTAGCGGGAGGGCAAACAGATACGCAGTATTTT. The encoded protein is CASSPLAGGQTDTQYF.

The chain recombines TRBV7-2 with TRBJ2-1, with 10 bases aligning to TRBD2. The V and J ends lost 5 bases and 9 bases, in that order; junction bases with no gene match: 13. Germline CDR1 is SGHTA and CDR2 is FQGNSA. The CDR3 totals 16 residues. The chain's CDR3 is CASSPAGSGRAVEQFF. The CDR3 bases are TGTGCCAGCAGCCCCGCCGGCAGCGGGAGGGCCGTTGAGCAGTTCTTC.

The genes are TRBV5-8 and TRBJ1-1; D is unresolved. Germline CDR1 is SGHTS and CDR2 is YDEGEE. The CDR3 has 14 amino acids. V shed 6 bases and J shed 1 base, with 13 bases lying between them. The CDR3 protein is CASKLRPGNTEAFF. CDR3 nucleotide sequence: TGTGCCAGCAAACTCCGACCCGGGAACACTGAAGCTTTCTTT.

The rearrangement joins TRBV24-1 to TRBJ2-1; 8 bases align to TRBD2. V gave up 7 bases and J gave up 0 bases; unmatched junction bases: 7. Germline CDR1 reads KGHDR; CDR2 reads SFDVKD. This CDR3 has 16 amino acids. The CDR3: CATRESSGSSYNEQFF. The CDR3 DNA sequence: TGTGCCACCAGGGAGTCTAGCGGGTCCTCCTACAATGAGCAGTTCTTC.

This clone was picked up one time. The chain recombines TRBV5-8 with TRBJ2-1; 10 positions match TRBD2. V shed 4 bases, J shed 7 bases, and the junction held 11 bases outside the gene matches. This CDR3 spans 16 amino acids. CDR1 is SGHTS and CDR2 is YDEGEE in the germline V gene. Here the CDR3 DNA reads TGTGCCAGCAGCCTTATAATAGCGGGAGGTTTGAATGAGCAGTTCTTC. Its translation is CASSLIIAGGLNEQFF.

V and J are TRBV5-5 and TRBJ1-1; TRBD1 is a possible D gene (6 bases). V was pared by 4 bases and J by 4 bases, with 20 bases between. The CDR3 covers 16 residues. The germline V gene encodes CDR1 SGHKS and CDR2 YYEKEE (reference sequence). The CDR3 DNA sequence: TGTGCCAGCAGCCAGGACAGTTCCCGGGGGAGCACTGAAGCTTTCTTT. Protein: CASSQDSSRGSTEAFF.